This entry features one TCR beta chain sequence. What it binds is unknown. After constant-region reverse-primer amplification, full-length variable regions underwent semi-nested PCR with Nested Universal Primer A. TCRdb re-called the 5' RACE reads with MiXCR, one entry per CDR3 protein. This table holds approximately 50,000 distinct CDR3 sequences, about 28% found once. The CDR3 contains 13 residues. V lost 8 bases, J lost 0 bases, and 12 bases lay in between. CDR1 DFQATT and CDR2 SNEGSKA come from the germline V gene (reference sequence). Study-level results: Tumor-infiltrating Treg TCR alpha and beta sequences overlapped most with tumor naive CD4+ T cells, then blood naive. The larger-cohort validation was restricted to a single TCR beta V-J rearrangement rather than whole repertoires.

Cells sorted as Tregs were CD4+, CD25+ and CD127-/low. J is TRBJ2-3 and V is TRBV20-1; tentatively, D is TRBD2 (6 bases). The specimen sequenced was tumor-infiltrating Tregs sorted from the breast tumor. The clonotype was recovered from a female donor with breast cancer. CDR3 nucleotide sequence: TGCAGTATGGTTAGCGGCAGCACAGATACGCAGTATTTT. Translation gives CSMVSGSTDTQYF.